These T cell receptor beta chains were read from a single sample in a study of beta chain features in type 1 diabetes. Repertoires were generated with immunoSEQ multiplex PCR, while TCRdb's copy carries only in-frame clones and drops some. The sample lists 600,000 to 650,000 clones; roughly a sixth were seen once. Sample: naive CD4+ T cells from blood. The receptors shown here come from a man between 18 and 35 years old in good health. CDR3s include the opening cysteine and the closing phenylalanine or tryptophan. D genes are given only for firm matches. Expanded clones get a size class; other rows say once, few or many, or leave the size out.

J gene | D gene | clone size | CDR3 length | V gene | CDR3 protein | CDR3 DNA
TRBJ1-1 | . | few | 14 | TRBV7-2 | CASSLAWGNTEAFF | TGTGCCAGCAGCTTAGCTTGGGGGAACACTGAAGCTTTCTTT
TRBJ1-5 | . | . | 13 | TRBV9 | CASSDGHLQPQHF | TGTGCCAGCAGCGACGGGCATCTTCAGCCCCAGCATTTT
TRBJ1-2 | . | . | 18 | TRBV10-2 | CASSESGRQGTANYGYTF | TGCGCCAGCAGTGAGTCGGGTAGGCAGGGCACTGCTAACTATGGCTACACCTTC
TRBJ1-4 | TRBD1 | . | 15 | TRBV5-1 | CASSWAGGTNEKLFF | TGCGCCAGCAGCTGGGCAGGGGGAACTAATGAAAAACTGTTTTTT
TRBJ2-7 | TRBD2 | few | 18 | TRBV7-2 | CASSLVTSGGSVSYEQYF | TGTGCCAGCAGCTTAGTGACTAGCGGGGGAAGCGTATCCTACGAGCAGTACTTC
TRBJ2-7 | . | few | 15 | TRBV18 | CASSPYGAGTYEQYF | TGTGCCAGCTCACCCTACGGGGCCGGAACCTACGAGCAGTACTTC
TRBJ1-2 | . | . | 15 | TRBV6-5 | CASSYSMRGGDGYTF | TGTGCCAGCAGTTACTCAATGAGGGGCGGGGATGGCTACACCTTC
TRBJ2-5 | . | few | 16 | TRBV29-1 | CSVRDPGSGESETQYF | TGCAGCGTCCGAGACCCCGGGTCAGGGGAATCCGAGACCCAGTACTTC
TRBJ1-3 | . | few | 15 | TRBV19 | CASSATGGSGNTIYF | TGTGCCAGTAGTGCCACCGGGGGCTCTGGAAACACCATATATTTT
TRBJ2-3 | TRBD2 | . | 13 | TRBV14 | CASSQARGRAQYF | TGTGCCAGCAGCCAAGCACGCGGGAGAGCGCAGTATTTT
TRBJ2-5 | . | few | 15 | TRBV7-9 | CASRAVTGSGETQYF | TGTGCCAGCAGGGCAGTCACAGGGTCCGGAGAGACCCAGTACTTC
TRBJ2-3 | TRBD1 | . | 13 | TRBV30 | CAWTRDSPHTQYF | TGTGCCTGGACCCGGGACAGCCCCCATACGCAGTATTTT
TRBJ1-5 | . | . | 13 | TRBV28 | CASSLGPPQPQHF | TGTGCCAGCAGTTTAGGCCCCCCTCAGCCCCAGCATTTT
TRBJ1-6 | TRBD1 | . | 15 | TRBV7-9 | CASSFRQGMDSPLHF | TGTGCCAGCAGCTTCCGACAGGGGATGGATTCACCCCTCCACTTT
TRBJ1-2 | . | few | 14 | TRBV10-3 | CATSPGIDNYGYTF | TGTGCCACGTCACCGGGCATAGATAACTATGGCTACACCTTC
TRBJ2-3 | . | . | 15 | TRBV19 | CATPPTDSGPDTQYF | TGTGCCACCCCCCCAACGGATAGCGGCCCAGATACGCAGTATTTT
TRBJ1-2 | . | . | 13 | TRBV25-1 | CASSEFGNYGYTF | TGTGCCAGCAGTGAATTTGGTAACTATGGCTACACCTTC
TRBJ2-1 | . | many | 12 | TRBV14 | CASSRLKNEQFF | TGTGCCAGCAGCCGACTTAAAAATGAGCAGTTCTTC
TRBJ1-2 | TRBD1 | few | 12 | TRBV28 | CASTGQGFGYTF | TGTGCCAGCACTGGACAGGGGTTTGGCTACACCTTC
TRBJ1-2 | . | few | 14 | TRBV7-8 | CASSWNPDNYGYTF | TGTGCCAGCAGCTGGAACCCGGACAACTATGGCTACACCTTC
TRBJ2-7 | . | . | 16 | TRBV4-1 | CASSLGPGGETYEQYF | TGCGCCAGCAGCCTAGGCCCCGGGGGAGAAACCTACGAGCAGTACTTC
TRBJ2-7 | . | few | 13 | TRBV7-9 | CASSFGQRYEQYF | TGTGCCAGCAGCTTCGGACAGCGATACGAGCAGTACTTC
TRBJ2-2 | . | . | 14 | TRBV28 | CASSLYSDTGELFF | TGTGCCAGCAGTTTGTACTCCGACACCGGGGAGCTGTTTTTT
TRBJ2-7 | . | . | 14 | TRBV29-1 | CSVARILSSYEQYF | TGCAGCGTTGCCCGGATCCTCAGCTCCTACGAGCAGTACTTC
TRBJ1-1 | . | . | 16 | TRBV4-3 | CASSHHRRTVNTEAFF | TGCGCCAGCAGCCACCACCGCCGGACAGTAAACACTGAAGCTTTCTTT
TRBJ2-1 | . | . | 14 | TRBV19 | CASSIWGAYNEQFF | TGTGCCAGTAGTATATGGGGGGCCTACAATGAGCAGTTCTTC
TRBJ2-3 | TRBD2 | . | 17 | TRBV7-9 | CASSLEASGSRTDTQYF | TGTGCCAGCAGCTTAGAGGCTAGCGGGAGTAGAACGGATACGCAGTATTTT
TRBJ2-3 | TRBD2 | . | 18 | TRBV5-1 | CASSLGRDYLRGTDTQYF | TGCGCCAGCAGCTTGGGCCGGGACTACCTCCGGGGCACAGATACGCAGTATTTT
TRBJ2-1 | TRBD2 | . | 16 | TRBV6-6 | CASSYPSGKAYNEQFF | TGTGCCAGCAGTTACCCTAGCGGGAAGGCCTACAATGAGCAGTTCTTC
TRBJ2-5 | TRBD1 | . | 15 | TRBV28 | CASSWGQGVGKTQYF | TGTGCCAGCAGTTGGGGACAGGGTGTGGGAAAGACCCAGTACTTC
TRBJ1-6 | . | . | 13 | TRBV7-2 | CASRPGWNSPLHF | TGTGCCAGCAGACCCGGGTGGAATTCACCCCTCCACTTT
TRBJ2-6 | TRBD1 | . | 18 | TRBV9 | CARSPRTGGASGANVLTF | TGTGCCCGCAGCCCCCGGACAGGGGGCGCGTCTGGGGCCAACGTCCTGACTTTC
TRBJ2-7 | TRBD2 | . | 13 | TRBV15 | CATSSGAHYEQYF | TGTGCCACCAGTAGCGGGGCTCACTACGAGCAGTACTTC
TRBJ2-7 | . | . | 15 | TRBV7-2 | CASSSEDREGYEQYF | TGTGCCAGCAGCTCAGAAGACAGGGAGGGCTACGAGCAGTACTTC
TRBJ1-2 | TRBD1 | few | 13 | TRBV9 | CASSNRQGHGYTF | TGTGCCAGCAGCAATCGACAGGGGCATGGCTACACCTTC
TRBJ1-1 | TRBD1 | few | 14 | TRBV7-2 | CASSPGTANTEAFF | TGTGCCAGCAGCCCGGGGACAGCGAACACTGAAGCTTTCTTT
TRBJ2-7 | . | few | 11 | TRBV7-2 | CASSQEGEQYF | TGTGCCAGCAGCCAAGAGGGGGAGCAGTACTTC
TRBJ2-1 | TRBD2 | few | 16 | TRBV15 | CATSRDAGLADNEQFF | TGTGCCACCAGCAGAGATGCCGGACTAGCGGACAATGAGCAGTTCTTC
TRBJ2-1 | TRBD1 | few | 16 | TRBV25-1 | CASSLGGHRRRNEQFF | TGTGCCAGCAGTCTAGGGGGCCACCGGAGGCGCAATGAGCAGTTCTTC
TRBJ2-7 | . | few | 14 | TRBV15 | CATSRDRQGNEQYF | TGTGCCACCAGCAGAGATCGGCAGGGGAACGAGCAGTACTTC
TRBJ1-1 | . | . | 15 | TRBV4-3 | CASSLIQGGGTEAFF | TGCGCCAGCAGCCTCATACAGGGTGGTGGCACTGAAGCTTTCTTT
TRBJ2-5 | . | . | 11 | TRBV6-6 | CASMRRETQYF | TGTGCCAGCATGCGGCGAGAGACCCAGTACTTC
TRBJ1-1 | . | few | 14 | TRBV28 | CASSLTTGNTEAFF | TGTGCCAGCAGTTTAACGACAGGGAACACTGAAGCTTTCTTT
TRBJ2-7 | . | . | 15 | TRBV7-6 | CASSAPGQAPYEQYF | TGTGCCAGCAGTGCGCCTGGGCAAGCCCCTTACGAGCAGTACTTC
TRBJ1-1 | . | . | 12 | TRBV10-3 | CATSKEGVETFF | TGTGCCACCTCTAAGGAGGGGGTCGAAACTTTCTTT
TRBJ1-3 | TRBD1 | . | 13 | TRBV4-3 | CASRGDSEHTIYF | TGCGCCAGCAGGGGGGACAGCGAGCACACCATATATTTT
TRBJ2-7 | . | . | 16 | TRBV7-2 | CASSASTGPFSYEQYF | TGTGCCAGCAGCGCATCGACAGGACCTTTCTCCTACGAGCAGTACTTC
TRBJ2-7 | . | . | 12 | TRBV7-2 | CASSSWPYEQYF | TGTGCCAGCAGCTCTTGGCCCTACGAGCAGTACTTC
TRBJ2-4 | . | many | 13 | TRBV7-9 | CASSLPAKNIQYF | TGTGCCAGCAGTCTCCCGGCCAAAAACATTCAGTACTTC
TRBJ2-4 | TRBD1 | few | 18 | TRBV4-1 | CASSQGSQGARAKNIQYF | TGCGCCAGCAGCCAAGGCTCTCAGGGGGCTCGGGCCAAAAACATTCAGTACTTC
TRBJ2-2 | . | few | 15 | TRBV23-1 | CASSQSRVGTGELFF | TGCGCCAGCAGTCAATCCAGGGTCGGCACCGGGGAGCTGTTTTTT
TRBJ2-7 | TRBD1 | . | 15 | TRBV5-1 | CASTPRTGGGYEQYF | TGCGCCAGCACCCCCAGGACAGGGGGCGGTTACGAGCAGTACTTC
TRBJ1-2 | . | few | 13 | TRBV23-1 | CASSHRQNYGYTF | TGCGCCAGCAGTCACAGGCAGAACTATGGCTACACCTTC